This T cell receptor (beta chain) emerged from a study of T cells in Graves' hyperthyroidism and ophthalmopathy. RNA transcripts yielded amplified TCR beta CDR3 regions. In the first-round RT-PCR of the TCR CDR3, the HTBI primer set was used. TCRdb used MiXCR to reprocess the multiplex PCR reads, holding one entry per CDR3 protein. The data show 360,000 or so distinct CDR3 sequences, over 12% seen once. Clinical Activity Scores of at least 3, NOSPECS grades of at least 4 and durations under 3 months characterized ophthalmopathy patients. The CDR3 extends over 13 amino acids. From germline, CDR1 is DFQATT and CDR2 SNEGSKA (reference sequence). V dropped 5 bases and J dropped 8; count of bases not matched to a gene: 8.

The sequenced material came from blood. The chain couples TRBV20-1 to TRBJ1-4; 7 bases match TRBD1. The clonotype comes from a woman aged 60-75 years with Graves' ophthalmopathy. CDR3 in DNA: TGCAGTGCTTACTCACAGGGGCGAGAAAAACTGTTTTTT. Residues: CSAYSQGREKLFF.